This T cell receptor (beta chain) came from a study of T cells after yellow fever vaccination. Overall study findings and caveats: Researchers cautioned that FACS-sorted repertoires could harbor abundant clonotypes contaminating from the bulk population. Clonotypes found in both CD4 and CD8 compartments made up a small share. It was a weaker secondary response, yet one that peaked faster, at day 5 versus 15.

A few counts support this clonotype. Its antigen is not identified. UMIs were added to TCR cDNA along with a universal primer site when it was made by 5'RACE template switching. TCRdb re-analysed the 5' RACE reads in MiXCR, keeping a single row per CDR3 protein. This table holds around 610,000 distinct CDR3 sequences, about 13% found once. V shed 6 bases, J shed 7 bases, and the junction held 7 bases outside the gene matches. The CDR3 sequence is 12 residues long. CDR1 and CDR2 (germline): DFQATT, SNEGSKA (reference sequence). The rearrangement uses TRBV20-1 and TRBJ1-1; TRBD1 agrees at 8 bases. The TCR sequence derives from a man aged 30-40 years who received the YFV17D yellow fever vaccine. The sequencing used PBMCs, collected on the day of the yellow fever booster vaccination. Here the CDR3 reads CSAGDRRDEAFF. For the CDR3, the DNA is TGCAGTGCAGGGGACAGGCGGGATGAAGCTTTCTTT.